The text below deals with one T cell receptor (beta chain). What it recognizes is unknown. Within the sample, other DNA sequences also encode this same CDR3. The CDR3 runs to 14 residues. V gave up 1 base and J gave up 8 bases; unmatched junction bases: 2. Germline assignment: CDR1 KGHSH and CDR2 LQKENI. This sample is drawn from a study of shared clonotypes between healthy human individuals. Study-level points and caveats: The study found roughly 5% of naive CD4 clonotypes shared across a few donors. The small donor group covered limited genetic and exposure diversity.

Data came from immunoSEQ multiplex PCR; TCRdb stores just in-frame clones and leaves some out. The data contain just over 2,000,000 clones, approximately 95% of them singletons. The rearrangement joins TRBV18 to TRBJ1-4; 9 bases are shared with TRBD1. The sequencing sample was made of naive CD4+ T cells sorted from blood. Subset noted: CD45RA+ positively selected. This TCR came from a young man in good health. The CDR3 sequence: CASSPRQGDEKLFF. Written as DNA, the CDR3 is TGTGCCAGCTCACCACGACAGGGGGACGAAAAACTGTTTTTT.